These T cell receptor beta chains were read from a single sample in a study of Graves' ophthalmopathy and Graves' hyperthyroidism. TCRdb recomputed calls from the multiplex PCR reads with MiXCR, one row per CDR3 protein. The profile shows some 350,000 distinct CDR3 sequences, about 18% of them singletons. Sequenced: peripheral blood. All receptors come from an adult woman with stable Graves' hyperthyroidism. The CDR3 runs from the conserved cysteine through the conserved F or W. The D gene is left open where the match is weak. A row's size may be missing; if present it is once, few, many or a size class.

J gene: TRBJ1-2
clone size: many
D gene: .
V gene: TRBV6-1
CDR3 protein: CASSVALSTFYGYTF
CDR3 DNA: TGTGCCAGCAGTGTGGCCCTATCGACCTTCTATGGCTACACCTTC

J gene: TRBJ1-2
clone size: many
D gene: .
V gene: TRBV25-1
CDR3 protein: CASSDRRFLYGYTF
CDR3 DNA: TGTGCCAGCAGTGACCGACGGTTTTTGTATGGCTACACCTTC

J gene: TRBJ2-2
clone size: few
D gene: .
V gene: TRBV7-9
CDR3 protein: CASSLTYRDTGELFF
CDR3 DNA: TGTGCCAGCAGCTTAACCTATAGGGACACCGGGGAGCTGTTTTTT

J gene: TRBJ2-2
clone size: many
D gene: .
V gene: TRBV6-1
CDR3 protein: CASSELYGGARTGELFF
CDR3 DNA: TGTGCCAGCAGTGAGCTGTACGGGGGCGCCCGAACCGGGGAGCTGTTTTTT

J gene: TRBJ2-7
clone size: many
D gene: .
V gene: TRBV28
CDR3 protein: CASKLTTRLSYEQYF
CDR3 DNA: TGTGCCAGCAAATTAACTACTCGGTTATCCTACGAGCAGTACTTC

J gene: TRBJ2-7
clone size: many
D gene: TRBD1
V gene: TRBV29-1
CDR3 protein: CSVTGTGSSYEQYF
CDR3 DNA: TGCAGCGTAACCGGGACAGGGAGCTCCTACGAGCAGTACTTC

J gene: TRBJ1-1
clone size: many
D gene: .
V gene: TRBV7-2
CDR3 protein: CASSLAGPDTEAFF
CDR3 DNA: TGTGCCAGCAGCTTAGCTGGGCCGGACACTGAAGCTTTCTTT

J gene: TRBJ2-3
clone size: few
D gene: .
V gene: TRBV6-5
CDR3 protein: CASSYNTDTQYF
CDR3 DNA: TGTGCCAGCAGTTACAACACAGATACGCAGTATTTT

J gene: TRBJ1-1
clone size: many
D gene: .
V gene: TRBV12-3/TRBV12-4
CDR3 protein: CASSLWADTEASF
CDR3 DNA: TGTGCCAGCAGTTTGTGGGCGGACACTGAAGCTTCCTTT

J gene: TRBJ2-7
clone size: many
D gene: TRBD2
V gene: TRBV20-1
CDR3 protein: CSARELAGVGEQYF
CDR3 DNA: TGCAGTGCTAGAGAACTAGCGGGAGTGGGGGAGCAGTACTTC

J gene: TRBJ2-2
clone size: many
D gene: .
V gene: TRBV7-9
CDR3 protein: CASSLRDSNTGELFF
CDR3 DNA: TGTGCCAGCAGCTTGCGGGACAGCAACACCGGGGAGCTGTTTTTT

J gene: TRBJ1-5
clone size: many
D gene: .
V gene: TRBV12-3/TRBV12-4
CDR3 protein: CASSLGDITQPQHF
CDR3 DNA: TGTGCCAGCAGTTTGGGGGACATTACTCAGCCCCAGCATTTT

J gene: TRBJ2-4
clone size: many
D gene: .
V gene: TRBV6-1
CDR3 protein: CASMSFGSLAKNIQYF
CDR3 DNA: TGTGCCAGCATGTCGTTCGGGAGCTTAGCCAAAAACATTCAGTACTTC

J gene: TRBJ2-6
clone size: many
D gene: .
V gene: TRBV6-2/TRBV6-3
CDR3 protein: CASWGQGLPGANVLTF
CDR3 DNA: TGTGCCAGCTGGGGCCAGGGGCTCCCTGGGGCCAACGTCCTGACTTTC

J gene: TRBJ1-2
clone size: few
D gene: TRBD1
V gene: TRBV11-1
CDR3 protein: CASSSSDRGRNYGYTF
CDR3 DNA: TGTGCCAGCAGCTCCTCGGACAGGGGGAGAAACTATGGCTACACCTTC

J gene: TRBJ2-5
clone size: many
D gene: TRBD2
V gene: TRBV11-2
CDR3 protein: CASGGRGGRALVTQYF
CDR3 DNA: TGTGCCAGCGGAGGACGGGGTGGGAGGGCCCTCGTGACCCAGTACTTC

J gene: TRBJ2-4
clone size: .
D gene: TRBD2
V gene: TRBV11-3
CDR3 protein: CASSLVRLAGAKNIQYF
CDR3 DNA: TGTGCCAGCAGCTTAGTCCGACTAGCCGGAGCCAAAAACATTCAGTACTTC

J gene: TRBJ2-2
clone size: few
D gene: .
V gene: TRBV5-1
CDR3 protein: CASSQLDSISGELFF
CDR3 DNA: TGCGCCAGCAGCCAACTGGACAGTATTTCCGGGGAGCTGTTTTTT

J gene: TRBJ1-1
clone size: many
D gene: TRBD1
V gene: TRBV7-2
CDR3 protein: CASSLDRGDTEAFF
CDR3 DNA: TGTGCCAGCAGCCTCGACAGGGGGGACACTGAAGCTTTCTTT

J gene: TRBJ1-1
clone size: .
D gene: .
V gene: TRBV7-2
CDR3 protein: CASSYGGPTEAFF
CDR3 DNA: TGTGCCAGCAGTTATGGGGGGCCGACTGAAGCTTTCTTT

J gene: TRBJ2-5
clone size: many
D gene: TRBD1
V gene: TRBV28
CDR3 protein: CASSSLGTGAQETQYF
CDR3 DNA: TGTGCCAGCAGTTCGCTAGGGACAGGAGCCCAAGAGACCCAGTACTTC

J gene: TRBJ2-2
clone size: many
D gene: .
V gene: TRBV6-1
CDR3 protein: CASTPGGGAAGELFF
CDR3 DNA: TGTGCCAGCACCCCGGGCGGGGGCGCGGCCGGGGAGCTGTTTTTT

J gene: TRBJ2-5
clone size: many
D gene: .
V gene: TRBV15
CDR3 protein: CATSTTPAETQYF
CDR3 DNA: TGTGCCACCAGTACGACACCGGCAGAGACCCAGTACTTC

J gene: TRBJ2-7
clone size: many
D gene: .
V gene: TRBV28
CDR3 protein: CATQDSYEQYF
CDR3 DNA: TGTGCCACACAGGACTCCTACGAGCAGTACTTC

J gene: TRBJ2-2
clone size: many
D gene: .
V gene: TRBV27
CDR3 protein: CASSLNSYDTGELFF
CDR3 DNA: TGTGCCAGCAGTTTGAACTCATATGACACCGGGGAGCTGTTTTTT

J gene: TRBJ1-5
clone size: many
D gene: .
V gene: TRBV6-5
CDR3 protein: CASSFGASNQPQHF
CDR3 DNA: TGTGCCAGCAGTTTCGGGGCTAGCAATCAGCCCCAGCATTTT

J gene: TRBJ2-5
clone size: many
D gene: .
V gene: TRBV6-5
CDR3 protein: CASSSPNPERKQETQYF
CDR3 DNA: TGTGCCAGCAGTTCACCTAACCCTGAGCGCAAGCAAGAGACCCAGTACTTC

J gene: TRBJ2-7
clone size: once
D gene: TRBD1
V gene: TRBV2
CDR3 protein: CASNGQGRYEQYF
CDR3 DNA: TGTGCCAGCAATGGACAGGGTCGGTACGAGCAGTACTTC

J gene: TRBJ1-2
clone size: many
D gene: TRBD1
V gene: TRBV7-2
CDR3 protein: CASSPGGVRGYTF
CDR3 DNA: TGTGCCAGCAGCCCAGGGGGGGTTCGCGGCTACACCTTC

J gene: TRBJ2-3
clone size: many
D gene: .
V gene: TRBV29-1
CDR3 protein: CSARGDTQYF
CDR3 DNA: TGCAGCGCCAGAGGCGATACGCAGTATTTT

J gene: TRBJ2-7
clone size: .
D gene: .
V gene: TRBV5-1
CDR3 protein: CASSRGLNEQYF
CDR3 DNA: TGCGCCAGCAGCCGGGGGCTTAACGAGCAGTACTTC

J gene: TRBJ1-1
clone size: many
D gene: .
V gene: TRBV12-3/TRBV12-4
CDR3 protein: CASSPSPGAGNTEAFF
CDR3 DNA: TGTGCCAGCAGTCCGTCCCCAGGGGCGGGGAACACTGAAGCTTTCTTT